The 20 T cell receptor beta chains presented below share a single source sample, sequenced in a study of neurological immune-mediated disorders. TCRdb analysed the 5' RACE reads with MiXCR anew, one entry per CDR3 protein. The sample lists around 100,000 distinct CDR3 sequences, approximately 10% occurring once. As for time point: longitudinal time-point 3. Sequencing input: PBMCs. The receptors were sampled from a female donor with HTLV-1-associated myelopathy (HAM/TSP).

This clonotype was seen many times. The gene calls are TRBV6-2 or TRBV6-3 and TRBJ1-1; D call uncertain. The CDR3 consists of 16 residues. CDR1 and CDR2 (germline): MNHEY, SVGEGT. Trimming took off 2 bases at V and 0 bases at J, with 13 bases between the two ends. The CDR3 reads CASSYRIQEMNTEAFF. Here the CDR3 DNA reads TGTGCCAGCAGTTACAGAATTCAGGAGATGAACACTGAAGCTTTCTTT.

This clonotype was seen a few times. The chain joins TRBV20-1 to TRBJ2-1; TRBD1 agrees at 12 bases. This CDR3 has 15 amino acids. The V and J ends lost 1 base and 9 bases, in that order; junction bases with no gene match: 7. Germline V gene sequence: CDR1 DFQATT, CDR2 SNEGSKA (reference sequence). This CDR3 reads CSARASGTGGSEQFF. The CDR3 DNA reads TGCAGTGCTAGAGCCTCCGGGACAGGGGGCAGTGAGCAGTTCTTC.

The table lists this clonotype with a few counts. The V and J genes are TRBV14 and TRBJ2-1; D is unresolved. CDR1 is SGHDN and CDR2 is FVKESK in the germline V gene. This CDR3 spans 15 amino acids. V lost 3 bases and J lost 0, with 9 bases in between. CDR3 nucleotide sequence: TGTGCCAGCAGCCAGGTACCTGCCTCCTACAATGAGCAGTTCTTC. Encoded protein: CASSQVPASYNEQFF.

This clonotype was observed many times. The chain joins TRBV2 to TRBJ2-2; no reliable D call. Germline loops: CDR1 SNHLY, CDR2 FYNNEI. The length of the CDR3 is 16 residues. The ends were cut back, 4 bases at V and 3 bases at J, with 15 bases in the middle. This CDR3 reads CASSGFRVGDTGELFF. In DNA, the CDR3 is TGTGCCAGCAGTGGATTTAGGGTTGGTGACACCGGGGAGCTGTTTTTT.

This clonotype was counted at least ten times. The chain has TRBV7-9 and TRBJ1-5; a weak D match, TRBD1 (5 bases). Germline-derived CDR1 and CDR2 are SEHNR and FQNEAQ (reference sequence). V lost 4 bases, J lost 7 bases, and 14 bases lay in between. The CDR3 is made up of 14 amino acids. CDR3 coding DNA: TGTGCCAGCAGCTCGCAGGGTAGTAGGCAGCCCCAGCATTTT. Amino acids: CASSSQGSRQPQHF.

This clonotype was seen ten or more times. This chain connects TRBV28 to TRBJ2-5, with 7 bases fitting TRBD2. Germline lookup yields CDR1 MDHEN and CDR2 SYDVKM. V was pared by 4 bases and J by 0 bases, with 2 bases of the junction left unmatched. The length of the CDR3 is 14 residues. This chain's CDR3 is CASSWGTNQETQYF. The CDR3 DNA follows: TGTGCCAGCAGTTGGGGGACTAACCAAGAGACCCAGTACTTC.

The CDR3 reads CASSLFQGFYNEQFF. The CDR3, as DNA: TGTGCCAGCAGTTTATTCCAGGGATTCTACAATGAGCAGTTCTTC. The chain has TRBV28 and TRBJ2-1; D perhaps matches TRBD1 (5 bases). The CDR3 has 15 amino acids. V shed 1 base and J shed 3 bases, with 10 bases lying between them. Per germline, CDR1 MDHEN and CDR2 SYDVKM.

This clonotype was counted ten times or more. The chain carries TRBV20-1 and TRBJ2-7; 7 bases align to TRBD1. Germline CDR1 and CDR2: DFQATT and SNEGSKA (reference sequence). CDR3 length: 13 amino acids. The V and J ends lost 3 bases and 6 bases, in that order; junction bases with no gene match: 8. The DNA for the CDR3 is TGCAGTGCTAGGGGACAGACTACAACCGAGCAGTACTTC. Its protein is CSARGQTTTEQYF.

The gene calls are TRBV5-6 and TRBJ2-7; D call uncertain. V was cut by 1 base and J by 3 bases, with 11 bases left in between. CDR1 and CDR2 (germline): SGHDT, YYEEEE. CDR3 length: 14 amino acids. The CDR3: CASSLKYVVYEQYF. The CDR3, as DNA: TGTGCCAGCAGCTTGAAATACGTCGTCTACGAGCAGTACTTC.

This clonotype was found many times. DNA for the CDR3: TGCAGTGCTGTAACAGGGCCTAGCAATCAGCCCCAGCATTTT. As protein: CSAVTGPSNQPQHF. The chain joins TRBV20-1 to TRBJ1-5; TRBD1 might be the D (6 bases). Deletions cut 5 bases from V and 0 bases from J, with 11 bases between. CDR1 and CDR2 from the germline V gene are DFQATT and SNEGSKA (reference sequence). There are 14 residues in the CDR3.

This clonotype has at least ten counts. The genes are TRBV5-1 and TRBJ1-2, with 11 bases aligning to TRBD1. The CDR3 runs 13 residues. The germline gives CDR1 SGHRS, CDR2 YFSETQ. V shed 4 bases, J shed 6 bases, and the junction held 2 bases outside the gene matches. In nucleotides, the CDR3 is TGCGCCAGCAGCGTGGGACAGGGGGATGGCTACACCTTC. Its translation: CASSVGQGDGYTF.

CDR3 sequence (DNA): TGTGCCAGCAGTGGGCTCATCCAAGAGACCCAGTACTTC. It yields the protein CASSGLIQETQYF. V gene TRBV27 combines with J gene TRBJ2-5; no firm D call. This CDR3 has 13 amino acids. V was shortened by 5 bases and J by 1 base, with 8 bases between the two germline ends. Germline values: CDR1 MNHEY, CDR2 SMNVEV (reference sequence).

This clonotype occurred many times. The chain combines TRBV5-5 with TRBJ2-1; D is uncertain. Germline V gene data show CDR1 as SGHKS and CDR2 as YYEKEE (reference sequence). The CDR3 totals 13 residues. Trimming stripped 1 base from V and 7 bases from J, with 9 bases between. The CDR3 nucleotides are TGTGCCAGCAGCTTGCAAGCTCGGAATGAGCAGTTCTTC. The encoded protein is CASSLQARNEQFF.

Worth noting for this clonotype: This may come from a read error, since a much larger clone is one base off. The genes are TRBV5-1 and TRBJ2-7, with a weak D call TRBD2 (5 bases). CDR3 length equals 15 residues. CDR1 is SGHRS, CDR2 YFSETQ, per germline. With 4 bases removed from V and 3 bases from J, the gap between germline ends came to 17 bases. The CDR3 is CASSDTPGFNYEQYF. DNA for the CDR3: TGCGCCAGCAGCGATACACCGGGATTTAACTACGAGCAGTACTTC.

This clonotype occurred many times. The chain is built from TRBV20-1 and TRBJ2-1; D is tentatively TRBD1 or TRBD2 (6 bases each). The CDR3 is made up of 14 amino acids. The germline gives CDR1 DFQATT, CDR2 SNEGSKA (reference sequence). Trimming cost V 4 bases and J 3 bases, with 13 bases left between them. The CDR3 protein is CSATVGGHYNEQFF. The CDR3 nucleotides read TGCAGTGCTACAGTGGGGGGCCACTACAATGAGCAGTTCTTC.

This clonotype was recorded at least ten times. Mismatch with germline at one junction end may stem from a read error. The V gene is TRBV6-1, the J gene TRBJ2-3; D could derive from TRBD1 or TRBD2 (6 bases each). Germline V gene sequence: CDR1 MNHNS, CDR2 SASEGT. This CDR3 region has 9 residues. CDR3 region: CASSERGVF. In DNA form, the CDR3 reads TGTGCCAGCAGTGAGAGGGGGGTATTT.

This clonotype occurred many times. The chain has TRBV7-2 and TRBJ2-5; 8 bases match TRBD2. Germline V gene lookup returns CDR1 SGHTA and CDR2 FQGNSA. Trimming took 6 bases from V and 7 from J; bases not matched to a gene: 13. This CDR3 comprises 15 residues. The DNA of the CDR3 is TGTGCCAGCAGGGTAGCGGGGAAGAGTCTGGCGACCCAGTACTTC. Translated: CASRVAGKSLATQYF.

This sequence joins TRBV25-1 and TRBJ2-5, with 8 bases fitting TRBD2. Trimming removed 5 bases from V and 5 bases from J; junction bases left unmatched: 7. In germline, CDR1 is MGHDK, CDR2 SYGVNS. This CDR3 contains 14 residues. This chain's CDR3 is CASSHTGGNETQYF. The DNA for the CDR3 is TGTGCCAGCAGTCATACGGGAGGGAATGAGACCCAGTACTTC.

The sample holds one count of this clonotype. One junction end does not reproduce the germline sequence, and a read error may be involved. The gene calls are TRBV7-2 and TRBJ2-5; TRBD2 matches 8 bases. Germline CDR1 reads SGHTA; CDR2 reads FQGNSA. This CDR3 spans 16 amino acids. CDR3 coding DNA: TGTGCCAGCAGCTTCGGCGGGGGGCAGACTCAAGAGAACCAGTACTTC. This sequence encodes CASSFGGGQTQENQYF.

This clonotype is termed medium-sized. V gene TRBV20-1 combines with J gene TRBJ2-7; TRBD1 matches at 7 bases. Germline V lookup: CDR1 DFQATT, CDR2 SNEGSKA (reference sequence). This CDR3 is 15 amino acids long. Trimming cost V 1 base and J 3 bases; bases outside gene matches: 9. CDR3 protein: CSARGGQERSYEQYF. In nucleotides, the CDR3 is TGCAGTGCTAGAGGCGGACAGGAAAGAAGCTACGAGCAGTACTTC.